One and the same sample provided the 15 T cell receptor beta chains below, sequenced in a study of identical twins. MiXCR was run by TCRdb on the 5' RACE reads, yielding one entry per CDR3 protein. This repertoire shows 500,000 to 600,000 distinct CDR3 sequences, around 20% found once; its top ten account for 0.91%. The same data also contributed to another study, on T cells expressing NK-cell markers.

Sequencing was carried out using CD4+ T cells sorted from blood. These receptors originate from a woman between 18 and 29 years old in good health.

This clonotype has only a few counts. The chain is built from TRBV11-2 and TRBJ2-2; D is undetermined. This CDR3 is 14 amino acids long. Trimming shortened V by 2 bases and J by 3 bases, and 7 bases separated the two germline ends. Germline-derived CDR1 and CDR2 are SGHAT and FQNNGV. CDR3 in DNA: TGTGCCAGCAGCTTAATGGCCTACACCGGGGAGCTGTTTTTT. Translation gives CASSLMAYTGELFF.

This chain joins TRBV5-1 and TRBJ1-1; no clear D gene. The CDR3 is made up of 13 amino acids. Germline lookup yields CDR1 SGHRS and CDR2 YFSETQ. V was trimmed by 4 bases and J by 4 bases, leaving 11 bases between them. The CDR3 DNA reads TGCGCCAGCAGCACGTCGGATAGCACTGAAGCTTTCTTT. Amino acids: CASSTSDSTEAFF. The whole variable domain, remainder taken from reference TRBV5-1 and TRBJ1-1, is KAGVTQTPRYLIKTRGQQVTLSCSPISGHRSVSWYQQTPGQGLQFLFEYFSETQRNKGNFPGRFSGRQFSNSRSEMNVSTLELGDSALYLCASSTSDSTEAFFGQGTRLTVV.

CDR3 protein: CASSLLPPAGATDTQYF. The CDR3 bases are TGCGCCAGCAGCTTGTTGCCGCCAGCGGGAGCCACAGATACGCAGTATTTT. The rearrangement links TRBV5-1 to TRBJ2-3, with 8 bases that match TRBD2. The V gene's germline CDR1 is SGHRS and CDR2 YFSETQ. The CDR3 sequence is 17 residues long. Trimming at V came to 1 base and at J to 2 bases, leaving 9 bases not matched to a gene.

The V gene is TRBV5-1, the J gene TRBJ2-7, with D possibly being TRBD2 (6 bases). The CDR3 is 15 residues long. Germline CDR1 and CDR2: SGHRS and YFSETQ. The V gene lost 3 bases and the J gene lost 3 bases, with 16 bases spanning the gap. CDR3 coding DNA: TGCGCCAGCAGCTCCGGGGGATTAGGACGCTACGAGCAGTACTTC. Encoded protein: CASSSGGLGRYEQYF. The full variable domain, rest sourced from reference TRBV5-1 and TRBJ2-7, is KAGVTQTPRYLIKTRGQQVTLSCSPISGHRSVSWYQQTPGQGLQFLFEYFSETQRNKGNFPGRFSGRQFSNSRSEMNVSTLELGDSALYLCASSSGGLGRYEQYFGPGTRLTVT.

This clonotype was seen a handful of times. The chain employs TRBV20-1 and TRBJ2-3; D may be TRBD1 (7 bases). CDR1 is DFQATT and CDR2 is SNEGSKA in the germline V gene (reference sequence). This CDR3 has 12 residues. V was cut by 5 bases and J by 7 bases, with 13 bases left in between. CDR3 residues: CSADRDSNTQYF. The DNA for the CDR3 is TGCAGTGCTGACAGGGACTCAAATACGCAGTATTTT.

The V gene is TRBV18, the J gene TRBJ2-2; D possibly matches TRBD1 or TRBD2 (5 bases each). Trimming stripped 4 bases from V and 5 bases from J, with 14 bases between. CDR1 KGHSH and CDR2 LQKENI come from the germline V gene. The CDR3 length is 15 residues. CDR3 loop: CASSRPGRWTGELFF. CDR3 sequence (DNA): TGTGCCAGCTCACGGCCGGGACGCTGGACCGGGGAGCTGTTTTTT.

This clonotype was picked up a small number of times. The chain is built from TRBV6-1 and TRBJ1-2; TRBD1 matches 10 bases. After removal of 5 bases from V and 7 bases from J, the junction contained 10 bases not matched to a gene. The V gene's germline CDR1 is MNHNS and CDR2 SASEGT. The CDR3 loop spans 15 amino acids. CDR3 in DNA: TGTGCCAGCAGTACGCGGACAGGGGGGTATGGTGGCTACACCTTC. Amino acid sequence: CASSTRTGGYGGYTF.

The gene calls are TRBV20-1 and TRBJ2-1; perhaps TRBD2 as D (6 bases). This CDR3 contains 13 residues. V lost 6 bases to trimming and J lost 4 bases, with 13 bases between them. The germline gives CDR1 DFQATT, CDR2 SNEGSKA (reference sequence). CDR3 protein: CSAEGQTYNEQFF. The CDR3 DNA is TGCAGTGCGGAGGGCCAGACTTACAATGAGCAGTTCTTC.

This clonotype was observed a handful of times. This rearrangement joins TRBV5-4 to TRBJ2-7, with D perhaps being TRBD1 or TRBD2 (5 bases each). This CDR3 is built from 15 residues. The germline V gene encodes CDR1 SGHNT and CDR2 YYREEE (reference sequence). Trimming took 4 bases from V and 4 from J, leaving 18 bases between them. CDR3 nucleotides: TGTGCCAGCAGCCCGGGAACAGGAGTCCAGTACGAGCAGTACTTC. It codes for CASSPGTGVQYEQYF.

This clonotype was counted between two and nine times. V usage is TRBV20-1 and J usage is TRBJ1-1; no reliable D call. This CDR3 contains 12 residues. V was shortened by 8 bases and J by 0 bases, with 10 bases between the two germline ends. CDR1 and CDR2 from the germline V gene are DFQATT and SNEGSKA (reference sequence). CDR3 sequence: CSFLMMNTEAFF. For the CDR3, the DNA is TGCAGTTTTCTCATGATGAACACTGAAGCTTTCTTT.

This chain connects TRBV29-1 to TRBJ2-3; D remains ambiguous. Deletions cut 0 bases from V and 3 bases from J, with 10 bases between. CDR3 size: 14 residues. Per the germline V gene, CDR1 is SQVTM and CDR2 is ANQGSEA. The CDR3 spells CSVEDLGRTDTQYF. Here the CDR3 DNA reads TGCAGCGTTGAAGATCTGGGCCGGACAGATACGCAGTATTTT.

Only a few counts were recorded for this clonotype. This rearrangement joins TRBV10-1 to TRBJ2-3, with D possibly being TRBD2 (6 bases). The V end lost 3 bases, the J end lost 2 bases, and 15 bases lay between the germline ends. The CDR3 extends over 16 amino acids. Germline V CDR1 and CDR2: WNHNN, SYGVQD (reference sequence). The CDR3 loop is CASSEAKRAFTDTQYF. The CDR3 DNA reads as TGCGCCAGCAGTGAAGCCAAGCGGGCCTTCACAGATACGCAGTATTTT.

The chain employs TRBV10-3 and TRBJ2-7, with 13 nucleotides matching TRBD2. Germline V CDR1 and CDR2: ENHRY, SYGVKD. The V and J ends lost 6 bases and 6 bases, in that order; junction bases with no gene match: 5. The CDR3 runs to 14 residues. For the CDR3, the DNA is TGTGCCATCAGCGGACTAGCGGGAGTCGGCGAGCAGTACTTC. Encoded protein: CAISGLAGVGEQYF.

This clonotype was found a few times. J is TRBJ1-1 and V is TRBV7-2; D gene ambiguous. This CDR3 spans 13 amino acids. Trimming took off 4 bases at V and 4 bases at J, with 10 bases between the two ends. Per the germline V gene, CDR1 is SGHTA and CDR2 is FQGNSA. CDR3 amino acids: CASSYRRGTEAFF. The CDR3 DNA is TGTGCCAGCAGCTACCGTCGGGGCACTGAAGCTTTCTTT.

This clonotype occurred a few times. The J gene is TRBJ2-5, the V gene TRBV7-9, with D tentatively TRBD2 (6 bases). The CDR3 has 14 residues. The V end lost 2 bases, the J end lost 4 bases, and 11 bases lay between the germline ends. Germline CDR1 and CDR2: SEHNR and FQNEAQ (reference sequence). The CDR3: CASSLSSGGETQYF. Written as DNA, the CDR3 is TGTGCCAGCAGCTTATCGTCCGGGGGAGAGACCCAGTACTTC.